The 14 T cell receptor beta chains below were found in one sample sequenced in a study of T cells in women clearing cervical HPV infection. Generated by immunoSEQ multiplex PCR, the TCRdb table keeps only in-frame clones and is missing some. This repertoire includes about 40,000 clones. Sequences were obtained from blood buffy coat. These receptors were collected from a woman between 18 and 70 years old with a cervical HPV16 infection that either progressed to CIN3+ or cleared (not recorded which).

Partial CDR3 DNA: TGTGCCAGCAGCGTAGACAGGTTTGGC. Its translation: CASSVDRFG. The CDR3 in full is CASSVDRFGYTF. This chain uses TRBV9 with TRBJ1-2, with D maybe TRBD1 (5 bases). Read data end 3 residues before the CDR3 end; the end is taken from the germline J gene. The V end was cut by 0 bases, the J end by 7 bases, with 7 bases between. CDR3 length equals 12 residues. Germline CDR1 SGDLS, CDR2 YYNGEE.

Incomplete CDR3 DNA: TGTGCCAGCAGCCCACCTCGAGGGGAGACC. This gives the protein CASSPPRGET. The whole CDR3 region reads CASSPPRGETQYF. The J gene is TRBJ2-5, the V gene TRBV5-4; TRBD2 might be the D (5 bases). Read coverage stops 3 residues before the CDR3 terminus; the germline J gene supplies the remainder. The germline V gene has CDR1 SGHNT and CDR2 YYREEE (reference sequence). V was cut by 4 bases and J by 5 bases, with 12 bases left in between. This CDR3 has 13 residues.

In the case of this clone: The CDR3 end is not reached by the read, which stops 3 residues before it; the germline J gene fills it in. The chain carries TRBV29-1 and TRBJ2-7, with TRBD1 as a possible D gene (6 bases). Trimming left V 6 bases short and J 4 bases short, with 19 bases between. Looked up from germline, CDR1 is SQVTM and CDR2 is ANQGSEA. This CDR3 is 14 amino acids long. The part of the CDR3 DNA that was read is TGCAGCGTACGCCGGACAGTACCTCCTTACGAG. Amino acids: CSVRRTVPPYE. The CDR3 as a whole reads CSVRRTVPPYEQYF.

Of note for this clone: The sequence runs out 3 residues before the end of the CDR3; the remainder is reconstructed from the germline J gene. The chain has TRBV11-2 and TRBJ1-4, with 9 nucleotides matching TRBD1. This CDR3 is 15 amino acids long. V shed 4 bases, J shed 7 bases, and the junction held 7 bases outside the gene matches. Germline CDR1 reads SGHAT; CDR2 reads FQNNGV. Partial CDR3 DNA: TGTGCCAGCAGCTACTCGACAGGGGGGAGTGAAAAA. Translation gives CASSYSTGGSEK. The full CDR3 protein is CASSYSTGGSEKLFF.

In the case of this clone: The read ends 3 residues before the CDR3 terminus; that terminus is restored from the germline J gene. The chain recombines TRBV20-1 with TRBJ2-1; 12 bases map to TRBD2. The CDR3 extends over 17 amino acids. In germline, CDR1 is DFQATT, CDR2 SNEGSKA (reference sequence). V lost 3 bases and J lost 6; bases outside the gene matches: 12. The CDR3 protein is CSASGTLAGGRSNEQFF. CDR3 DNA, as far as it was read: TGCAGTGCTAGCGGGACCCTAGCGGGAGGGCGGAGCAATGAG.

Comment on this clone: The read stops 3 residues short of the end of the CDR3; the missing end is completed from the germline J gene. J is TRBJ1-5 and V is TRBV13; TRBD1 agrees at 7 bases. With V trimmed by 5 bases and J by 7 bases, 17 bases remained unmatched. Germline CDR1 is PRHDT and CDR2 is FYEKMQ (reference sequence). There are 17 residues in the CDR3. Incomplete CDR3 DNA: TGTGCCAGCAGCCGCCGCACAGGGGCTAATCGGATCCAGCCC. Translated, it gives CASSRRTGANRIQP. The complete CDR3 protein is CASSRRTGANRIQPQHF. The whole variable domain, remainder taken from reference TRBV13 and TRBJ1-5, is AAGVIQSPRHLIKEKRETATLKCYPIPRHDTVYWYQQGPGQDPQFLISFYEKMQSDKGSIPDRFSAQQFSDYHSELNMSSLELGDSALYFCASSRRTGANRIQPQHFGDGTRLSIL.

Points on this clone: The read terminates 3 residues ahead of where the CDR3 ends, so the germline J gene completes it. The rearrangement joins TRBV7-9 to TRBJ2-2; no clear D gene. The germline V gene encodes CDR1 SEHNR and CDR2 FQNEAQ (reference sequence). CDR3 length: 11 amino acids. The germline V and J ends were trimmed by 3 bases and 8 bases, with 4 bases remaining between them. The CDR3 here is CASSLSGELFF. The DNA read from the CDR3 is TGTGCCAGCAGCTTGTCGGGGGAG.

Note on this clone: Read sequence stops 3 residues before the CDR3 end, and the germline J gene provides the missing end. The chain links TRBV12-3 or TRBV12-4 to TRBJ1-2, with TRBD1 identical over 9 bases. The CDR3 runs 12 residues. Trimming took 10 bases from V and 4 from J; bases not matched to a gene: 4. This chain's CDR3 is CANYRGPYGYTF. The CDR3 bases that were read are TGTGCCAATTACAGGGGGCCCTATGGC.

CDR3: CSARTGGHNYGYTF. The sequenced part of the CDR3 DNA is TGCAGTGCTAGGACCGGCGGGCATAACTATGGC. The chain joins TRBV20-1 to TRBJ1-2; D is unresolved. The CDR3 end is not reached by the read, which stops 3 residues before it; the germline J gene fills it in. The CDR3 runs to 14 residues. Trimming shortened V by 3 bases and J by 1 base, and 12 bases separated the two germline ends. The germline V gene encodes CDR1 DFQATT and CDR2 SNEGSKA (reference sequence).

Comment on this clone: The observed sequence ends 3 residues before the CDR3 terminus, with the missing tail filled in from the germline J gene. The chain employs TRBV4-1 and TRBJ2-3; D possibly corresponds to TRBD2 (6 bases). V lost 1 base and J 3 bases, leaving 8 bases between the germline ends. CDR3 length: 14 amino acids. CDR1 and CDR2 from the germline V gene are MGHRA and YSYEKL. This CDR3 reads CASSQGGGTDTQYF. CDR3 DNA (partial): TGCGCCAGCAGCCAAGGAGGAGGGACAGATACG.

Notes on this clone: The read ends 3 residues shy of where the CDR3 ends; the end is completed using the germline J gene. The chain recombines TRBV5-6 with TRBJ2-1; D may be TRBD2 (7 bases). Looked up from germline, CDR1 is SGHDT and CDR2 is YYEEEE. This CDR3 has 15 residues. V lost 3 bases to trimming and J lost 4 bases, with 14 bases between them. The CDR3 bases that were read are TGTGCCAGCAGCTCGGGGGGCCCGGGGTACAATGAG. It is translated as CASSSGGPGYNE. The entire CDR3 protein reads CASSSGGPGYNEQFF.

As for this clone: The read stops 3 residues short of the end of the CDR3; the missing end is completed from the germline J gene. The chain uses TRBV5-1 and TRBJ1-1; 9 nucleotides agree with TRBD1. This CDR3 has 14 residues. Germline CDR1 is SGHRS and CDR2 is YFSETQ. V trimming: 5 bases; J trimming: 6 bases; junction bases outside the gene matches: 8. CDR3 bases read: TGCGCCAGCAGGTTGACAGGGGGAGACTCTGAA. This translates into CASRLTGGDSE. The full CDR3 is CASRLTGGDSEAFF.

Note on this clone: From the germline J gene comes the end of the CDR3, since the read stops 3 residues before it. The chain carries TRBV9 and TRBJ2-2; TRBD2 aligns across 11 bases. Germline assignment: CDR1 SGDLS and CDR2 YYNGEE. Trimming removed 0 bases from V and 6 bases from J; junction bases left unmatched: 7. CDR3 length: 17 residues. The CDR3 spells CASSVVPGTSGAGELFF. The DNA read from the CDR3 is TGTGCCAGCAGCGTAGTTCCTGGGACTAGCGGTGCCGGGGAG.

Comments on this clone: The CDR3 end is not reached by the read, which stops 3 residues before it; the germline J gene fills it in. This chain connects TRBV7-3 to TRBJ2-3; D uncertain. CDR3 length: 12 residues. V lost 5 bases and J lost 2, with 5 bases in between. Germline CDR1 and CDR2: SGHTA and FQGTGA. The CDR3 here is CASSHYTDTQYF. The DNA read from the CDR3 is TGTGCCAGCAGCCACTACACAGATACG. The full variable domain, in which reference TRBV7-3 and TRBJ2-3 provide the parts outside the CDR3, is GAGVSQTPSNKVTEKGKYVELRCDPISGHTALYWYRQSLGQGPEFLIYFQGTGAADDSGLPNDRFFAVRPEGSVSTLKIQRTERGDSAVYLCASSHYTDTQYFGPGTRLTVL.